This is a list of T cell receptor beta chains from one sample in a study of cytomegalovirus exposure and HLA in healthy donors. Generated by immunoSEQ multiplex PCR, the TCRdb table keeps only in-frame clones and is missing some. The data show over 110,000 clones, with around 83% seen just once and 1% to 1.5% held by the top ten. The sequenced sample consisted of PBMCs. The receptors were gathered from a male donor in good health and CMV-seropositive. CDR3s include the opening cysteine and the closing phenylalanine or tryptophan. Fields, in order: CDR3 protein, CDR3 DNA, J gene, clone size, CDR3 length, V gene, D gene. D genes are given only for firm matches. Not every row has a clone size; where given, it reads once, few, many or a size class.

CDR3: CASSRTSSYEQYF; DNA: TGTGCCAGCAGCAGGACTAGCTCCTACGAGCAGTACTTC; J: TRBJ2-7; size: -; length: 13; V: TRBV28; D: TRBD2
CDR3: CSVGLAGGRIYNEQFF; DNA: TGCAGCGTTGGACTAGCGGGGGGGCGGATCTACAATGAGCAGTTCTTC; J: TRBJ2-1; size: -; length: 16; V: TRBV29-1; D: TRBD2
CDR3: CASSKVQGPTDTQYF; DNA: TGTGCCAGCAGCAAAGTGCAGGGGCCTACAGATACGCAGTATTTT; J: TRBJ2-3; size: -; length: 15; V: TRBV21-1; D: -
CDR3: CAETLAGPCGELFF; DNA: TGCGCCGAAACCCTAGCGGGGCCTTGCGGGGAGCTGTTTTTT; J: TRBJ2-2; size: many; length: 14; V: TRBV10-1; D: TRBD2
CDR3: CASSHPRHSYEQYF; DNA: TGCGCCAGCAGTCACCCCAGGCACTCCTACGAGCAGTACTTC; J: TRBJ2-7; size: -; length: 14; V: TRBV23-1; D: -
CDR3: CASSSNYIQYF; DNA: TGTGCCAGCAGTTCTAACTACATTCAGTACTTC; J: TRBJ2-4; size: -; length: 11; V: TRBV11-2; D: -
CDR3: CASSQMVSDPFTDTQYF; DNA: TGTGCCAGCAGCCAGATGGTTAGCGACCCTTTCACAGATACGCAGTATTTT; J: TRBJ2-3; size: once; length: 17; V: TRBV14; D: -
CDR3: CASKGVGEQFF; DNA: TGTGCCAGTAAGGGAGTAGGTGAGCAGTTCTTC; J: TRBJ2-1; size: -; length: 11; V: TRBV7-9; D: -
CDR3: CASSLSGGYTDTQYF; DNA: TGTGCCAGCAGCTTAAGCGGGGGGTACACAGATACGCAGTATTTT; J: TRBJ2-3; size: -; length: 15; V: TRBV7-3; D: TRBD2
CDR3: CASSESWGGNIQYF; DNA: TGTGCCAGCAGTGAATCTTGGGGGGGCAACATTCAGTACTTC; J: TRBJ2-4; size: -; length: 14; V: TRBV6-1; D: -
CDR3: CASSSSRDRVAEAFF; DNA: TGTGCCAGCAGCTCATCCCGGGACAGGGTCGCTGAAGCTTTCTTT; J: TRBJ1-1; size: -; length: 15; V: TRBV7-3; D: TRBD1
CDR3: CSSRAGLNTGELFF; DNA: TGTTCCAGCCGTGCAGGATTGAACACCGGGGAGCTGTTTTTT; J: TRBJ2-2; size: -; length: 14; V: TRBV7-9; D: -
CDR3: CASSLLLTSGRQETQYF; DNA: TGTGCCAGCAGCCTCCTATTGACTAGCGGGCGCCAAGAGACCCAGTACTTC; J: TRBJ2-5; size: few; length: 17; V: TRBV7-2; D: TRBD2
CDR3: CANRGGRNYGYTF; DNA: TGTGCCAACAGAGGGGGCAGAAACTATGGCTACACCTTC; J: TRBJ1-2; size: -; length: 13; V: TRBV6-1; D: TRBD1
CDR3: CASSLWSDLGDGYTF; DNA: TGTGCCAGCAGCTTATGGTCAGATCTAGGCGATGGCTACACCTTC; J: TRBJ1-2; size: -; length: 15; V: TRBV7-9; D: -
CDR3: CASSQNEASSYEQYF; DNA: TGTGCCAGCAGCCAAAATGAGGCCTCCTCCTACGAGCAGTACTTC; J: TRBJ2-7; size: -; length: 15; V: TRBV9; D: -
CDR3: CASSVPRRGVSGSSNEQFF; DNA: TGTGCCAGCAGCGTCCCGCGTCGAGGGGTTAGCGGGAGTTCTAATGAGCAGTTCTTC; J: TRBJ2-1; size: -; length: 19; V: TRBV9; D: TRBD2
CDR3: CASSEGGLANYEQYF; DNA: TGTGCCAGCAGTGAAGGGGGACTAGCGAACTACGAGCAGTACTTC; J: TRBJ2-7; size: few; length: 15; V: TRBV6-1; D: TRBD2
CDR3: CASSQGGQLEAFF; DNA: TGTGCCAGCAGCCAAGGTGGACAGCTCGAAGCTTTCTTT; J: TRBJ1-1; size: -; length: 13; V: TRBV7-9; D: -
CDR3: CASSLGAVNNSPLHF; DNA: TGTGCCAGCAGCTTAGGGGCAGTTAATAATTCACCCCTCCACTTT; J: TRBJ1-6; size: -; length: 15; V: TRBV7-2; D: -
CDR3: CASSLGQGAYNEQFF; DNA: TGCGCCAGCAGCTTGGGACAGGGGGCCTACAATGAGCAGTTCTTC; J: TRBJ2-1; size: -; length: 15; V: TRBV5-1; D: TRBD1
CDR3: CASSQGGQVQETQYF; DNA: TGCGCCAGCAGCCAAGGAGGGCAGGTTCAAGAGACCCAGTACTTC; J: TRBJ2-5; size: -; length: 15; V: TRBV4-3; D: -
CDR3: CASSLTQAAYNEQFF; DNA: TGTGCCAGCAGCTTAACGCAGGCCGCTTACAATGAGCAGTTCTTC; J: TRBJ2-1; size: -; length: 15; V: TRBV7-3; D: -
CDR3: CASSSGQDGYTF; DNA: TGTGCCAGCAGCTCGGGACAGGATGGCTACACCTTC; J: TRBJ1-2; size: -; length: 12; V: TRBV7-9; D: TRBD1
CDR3: CASSFRQGTNEKLFF; DNA: TGTGCCAGCAGCTTTCGACAGGGCACTAATGAAAAACTGTTTTTT; J: TRBJ1-4; size: -; length: 15; V: TRBV7-8; D: TRBD1
CDR3: CASSGAGQGYEQYF; DNA: TGTGCCAGCAGCGGCGCGGGACAGGGCTACGAGCAGTACTTC; J: TRBJ2-7; size: -; length: 14; V: TRBV9; D: TRBD1
CDR3: CASSVTSGRYNEQFF; DNA: TGTGCCAGCAGTGTAACTAGCGGTCGTTACAATGAGCAGTTCTTC; J: TRBJ2-1; size: -; length: 15; V: TRBV27; D: TRBD2
CDR3: CATLSSGQGAYEQYF; DNA: TGTGCCACCCTTTCATCGGGACAGGGAGCCTACGAGCAGTACTTC; J: TRBJ2-7; size: -; length: 15; V: TRBV2; D: TRBD1
CDR3: CATYRGNEQFF; DNA: TGTGCCACCTACAGGGGGAATGAGCAGTTCTTC; J: TRBJ2-1; size: -; length: 11; V: TRBV2; D: TRBD1
CDR3: CASSSILAGALEQYF; DNA: TGTGCCAGCAGCTCAATACTAGCGGGGGCGTTGGAGCAGTACTTC; J: TRBJ2-7; size: -; length: 15; V: TRBV11-2; D: TRBD2
CDR3: CASSEWVNKLTASTDTQYF; DNA: TGTGCCAGCAGTGAATGGGTTAATAAGCTGACTGCTAGCACAGATACGCAGTATTTT; J: TRBJ2-3; size: -; length: 19; V: TRBV6-1; D: -
CDR3: CASSGAGTGSFF; DNA: TGTGCCAGCAGCGGGGCCGGGACAGGGTCGTTCTTC; J: TRBJ2-1; size: -; length: 12; V: TRBV6-6; D: TRBD1
CDR3: CASSQTQLAGANSRTDTQYF; DNA: TGCGCCAGCAGCCAAACCCAACTAGCGGGGGCTAACTCCCGGACAGATACGCAGTATTTT; J: TRBJ2-3; size: -; length: 20; V: TRBV4-1; D: TRBD2
CDR3: CASSNTRWGTDTQYF; DNA: TGTGCCAGCAGTAATACTAGGTGGGGCACAGATACGCAGTATTTT; J: TRBJ2-3; size: -; length: 15; V: TRBV27; D: -
CDR3: CSVVRVSSYNEQFF; DNA: TGCAGCGTTGTAAGAGTTAGCTCCTACAATGAGCAGTTCTTC; J: TRBJ2-1; size: -; length: 14; V: TRBV29-1; D: -
CDR3: CASSQYSPGQGADTQYF; DNA: TGTGCCAGCAGCCAGTATTCCCCTGGACAGGGGGCCGATACGCAGTATTTT; J: TRBJ2-3; size: -; length: 17; V: TRBV7-3; D: TRBD1
CDR3: CASSFDSNYGYTF; DNA: TGTGCCAGCAGCTTTGACAGCAACTATGGCTACACCTTC; J: TRBJ1-2; size: -; length: 13; V: TRBV7-2; D: -
CDR3: CASSLGGTAMNTEAFF; DNA: TGTGCCAGCAGCTTAGGGGGGACAGCTATGAACACTGAAGCTTTCTTT; J: TRBJ1-1; size: -; length: 16; V: TRBV7-8; D: TRBD1
CDR3: CASRVGVGWGTEAFF; DNA: TGTGCCAGCAGGGTCGGGGTCGGGTGGGGCACTGAAGCTTTCTTT; J: TRBJ1-1; size: -; length: 15; V: TRBV27; D: -
CDR3: CASSPLTTDSPTQYF; DNA: TGTGCCAGCAGCCCGCTGACGACGGACTCGCCTACGCAGTATTTT; J: TRBJ2-3; size: -; length: 15; V: TRBV7-9; D: -
CDR3: CASSIHRATEAFF; DNA: TGTGCCAGTAGTATTCATCGAGCAACTGAAGCTTTCTTT; J: TRBJ1-1; size: -; length: 13; V: TRBV19; D: -
CDR3: CASSRAGTGAYNEQFF; DNA: TGTGCCAGCAGCCGGGCCGGGACAGGGGCCTACAATGAGCAGTTCTTC; J: TRBJ2-1; size: -; length: 16; V: TRBV28; D: TRBD1
CDR3: CASSPNEKGYYGYTF; DNA: TGTGCCAGCTCGCCCAATGAGAAGGGGTACTATGGCTACACCTTC; J: TRBJ1-2; size: -; length: 15; V: TRBV18; D: -
CDR3: CASSTPGLAGTFSCEQYF; DNA: TGTGCCAGCAGCACACCGGGACTAGCGGGAACTTTTTCCTGCGAGCAGTACTTC; J: TRBJ2-7; size: -; length: 18; V: TRBV21-1; D: -
CDR3: CASSPVAGAGELFF; DNA: TGTGCCAGCAGCCCAGTAGCGGGAGCCGGGGAGCTGTTTTTT; J: TRBJ2-2; size: once; length: 14; V: TRBV7-9; D: TRBD2
CDR3: CASSQLAGSGDTQYF; DNA: TGTGCCAGCAGCCAACTAGCGGGATCGGGAGATACGCAGTATTTT; J: TRBJ2-3; size: few; length: 15; V: TRBV14; D: TRBD2
CDR3: CASSPNPGGDNEQFF; DNA: TGCGCCAGCAGCCCGAACCCGGGGGGAGACAATGAGCAGTTCTTC; J: TRBJ2-1; size: -; length: 15; V: TRBV5-1; D: TRBD2
CDR3: CASSLDRAHYEQYF; DNA: TGTGCCAGCAGCTTGGACAGGGCACACTACGAGCAGTACTTC; J: TRBJ2-7; size: -; length: 14; V: TRBV7-6; D: TRBD1
CDR3: CASSRLLAGVDDTQYF; DNA: TGTGCCAGCAGCCGCCTACTAGCGGGAGTCGACGATACGCAGTATTTT; J: TRBJ2-3; size: once; length: 16; V: TRBV5-4; D: TRBD2
CDR3: CASSTSGASYNEQFF; DNA: TGTGCCAGCAGTACTAGCGGGGCTTCCTACAATGAGCAGTTCTTC; J: TRBJ2-1; size: -; length: 15; V: TRBV2; D: TRBD2
CDR3: CAITAGGASTDTQYF; DNA: TGTGCCATCACAGCGGGGGGGGCTAGCACAGATACGCAGTATTTT; J: TRBJ2-3; size: -; length: 15; V: TRBV10-3; D: TRBD2
CDR3: CAISRLAGLSGANVLTF; DNA: TGTGCCATCAGTCGACTAGCGGGACTCTCTGGGGCCAACGTCCTGACTTTC; J: TRBJ2-6; size: -; length: 17; V: TRBV10-3; D: TRBD2
CDR3: CASSLATGGPQHF; DNA: TGTGCCAGCAGCTTAGCCACAGGGGGCCCCCAGCATTTT; J: TRBJ1-5; size: -; length: 13; V: TRBV7-6; D: TRBD1
CDR3: CASSFSRTGFSYNEQFF; DNA: TGTGCCAGCAGCTTCAGCCGTACAGGGTTTTCCTACAATGAGCAGTTCTTC; J: TRBJ2-1; size: -; length: 17; V: TRBV7-9; D: -
CDR3: CASSPLIATARSYEQYF; DNA: TGTGCCAGCTCACCCCTTATTGCAACTGCGCGGTCCTACGAGCAGTACTTC; J: TRBJ2-7; size: few; length: 17; V: TRBV18; D: -
CDR3: CASSLPGWPQHF; DNA: TGTGCCAGCAGCTTGCCCGGGTGGCCCCAGCATTTT; J: TRBJ1-5; size: -; length: 12; V: TRBV7-9; D: -
CDR3: CASSLSQGGDTIYF; DNA: TGTGCCAGCAGTTTATCGCAGGGAGGAGACACCATATATTTT; J: TRBJ1-3; size: -; length: 14; V: TRBV28; D: -
CDR3: CASSNPGLAKNIQYF; DNA: TGTGCCAGCAGCAACCCGGGACTAGCCAAAAACATTCAGTACTTC; J: TRBJ2-4; size: -; length: 15; V: TRBV21-1; D: -